Below are 13 T cell receptor beta chains sequenced from a single sample in a study of technical replicates of blood from a handful of donors. Some clones are missing from TCRdb's copy, which holds only in-frame ones; the method was immunoSEQ multiplex PCR. Of 60,000 to 90,000 clones in the sample, roughly 96% were seen once. Sample: T cells isolated from PBMCs. The receptors originated from a human donor in good health.

The genes are TRBV10-1 and TRBJ1-5; 10 bases agree with TRBD1. There are 18 residues in the CDR3. Trimming removed 7 bases from V and 0 bases from J; junction bases left unmatched: 12. The germline CDR1 and CDR2 sequences are WNHNN and SYGVQD (reference sequence). CDR3 nucleotide sequence: TGCGCCAGCACCGATCGACAGGGGGCTCGACATAGCAATCAGCCCCAGCATTTT. Protein product: CASTDRQGARHSNQPQHF.

The DNA of the CDR3 is TGTGCCAGCAGTACCCCACAGGGGCGGGGCTACACCTTC. Translating it yields CASSTPQGRGYTF. This chain links TRBV27 with TRBJ1-2; TRBD1 matches at 7 bases. The ends lost 5 bases at V and 8 bases at J; junction bases unmatched: 8. There are 13 residues in the CDR3. The germline CDR1 and CDR2 sequences are MNHEY and SMNVEV (reference sequence).

The rearrangement uses TRBV6-1 and TRBJ2-4; D perhaps matches TRBD1 (7 bases). Germline CDR1 and CDR2: MNHNS and SASEGT. This CDR3 contains 15 residues. The V end lost 4 bases, the J end lost 0 bases, and 10 bases lay between the germline ends. The CDR3 sequence: CASSGQGLAKNIQYF. The DNA for the CDR3 is TGTGCCAGCAGTGGACAGGGACTAGCCAAAAACATTCAGTACTTC.

The CDR3 DNA is TGTGCCTGGAGTGGTCCACAAGAGACCCAGTACTTC. Its protein product is CAWSGPQETQYF. V is TRBV30 and J is TRBJ2-5; D gene unclear. The CDR3 covers 12 residues. V was trimmed by 1 base and J by 2 bases, leaving 5 bases between them. Looked up from germline, CDR1 is GTSNPN and CDR2 is SVGIG (reference sequence).

V and J are TRBV2 and TRBJ2-5; a possible D gene is TRBD2 (6 bases). CDR1 and CDR2 (germline): SNHLY, FYNNEI. The CDR3 length is 13 residues. With 1 base removed from V and 4 bases from J, the gap between germline ends came to 7 bases. CDR3 coding DNA: TGTGCCAGCAGTGAAGTGGGGGGAGAGACCCAGTACTTC. Its translation: CASSEVGGETQYF.

The chain combines TRBV6-6 with TRBJ2-7; possibly TRBD1 for D (6 bases). V dropped 7 bases and J dropped 2 bases, with 15 bases sitting between them. Looked up from germline, CDR1 is MNHNY and CDR2 is SVGAGI (reference sequence). This CDR3 spans 14 amino acids. CDR3 region: CASKADRTTYEQYF. Written as DNA, the CDR3 is TGTGCCAGCAAAGCTGACAGGACAACCTACGAGCAGTACTTC.

The chain employs TRBV5-5 and TRBJ1-2; D is ambiguous. This CDR3 has 14 residues. Trimming pared 0 bases from V and 5 bases from J, leaving 11 bases between. Looked up from germline, CDR1 is SGHKS and CDR2 is YYEKEE (reference sequence). Here the CDR3 reads CASSLGYAEYGYTF. In DNA form, the CDR3 reads TGTGCCAGCAGCTTGGGATATGCGGAATATGGCTACACCTTC.

CDR3 nucleotide sequence: TGTGCCAGCAGTGACAGCCACGAAAACTATGGCTACACCTTC. It yields the protein CASSDSHENYGYTF. V and J are TRBV9 and TRBJ1-2, with D maybe TRBD1 (5 bases). CDR1 is SGDLS and CDR2 is YYNGEE in the germline V gene. The CDR3 has 14 amino acids. V was trimmed by 5 bases and J by 2 bases, leaving 13 bases between them.

The genes are TRBV5-4 and TRBJ1-2, with 9 bases aligning to TRBD1. V trimming: 0 bases; J trimming: 4 bases; junction bases outside the gene matches: 4. CDR1 and CDR2 (germline): SGHNT, YYREEE (reference sequence). The CDR3 is made up of 15 amino acids. The CDR3 region has the DNA TGTGCCAGCAGCTTGGGACAGGGGGAAGTCTATGGCTACACCTTC. Protein sequence: CASSLGQGEVYGYTF.

DNA for the CDR3: TGTGCCAGCAGCCAATCGGACAGGGTTTGGCAGACCGGGGAGCTGTTTTTT. Translation gives CASSQSDRVWQTGELFF. The chain carries TRBV4-2 and TRBJ2-2; 8 nucleotides agree with TRBD1. The CDR3 extends over 17 amino acids. With V trimmed by 2 bases and J by 5 bases, 10 bases remained unmatched. CDR1 is LGHNA and CDR2 is YNFKEQ in the germline V gene.

The chain carries TRBV27 and TRBJ2-7; 11 bases map to TRBD1. This CDR3 has 15 amino acids. Trimming at V came to 4 bases and at J to 4 bases, leaving 6 bases not matched to a gene. CDR1 MNHEY and CDR2 SMNVEV come from the germline V gene (reference sequence). CDR3 loop: CASSYGTGGLYEQYF. CDR3 sequence (DNA): TGTGCCAGCAGTTACGGGACAGGGGGTTTGTACGAGCAGTACTTC.

V and J are TRBV13 and TRBJ2-7; 9 bases line up with TRBD2. Per germline, CDR1 PRHDT and CDR2 FYEKMQ (reference sequence). The CDR3 runs 16 residues. Losses at the gene ends were 5 bases for V and 3 bases for J; bases not matched to a gene: 11. CDR3 nucleotides: TGTGCCAGCAGCCTTACGACTATAGCGGGGGACTACGAGCAGTACTTC. This codes for CASSLTTIAGDYEQYF. The whole variable domain, filled in from reference TRBV13 and TRBJ2-7, reads AAGVIQSPRHLIKEKRETATLKCYPIPRHDTVYWYQQGPGQDPQFLISFYEKMQSDKGSIPDRFSAQQFSDYHSELNMSSLELGDSALYFCASSLTTIAGDYEQYFGPGTRLTVT.

The V gene is TRBV30, the J gene TRBJ1-1; tentative D call: TRBD1 (5 bases). This CDR3 contains 14 residues. With 7 bases removed from V and 2 bases from J, the gap between germline ends came to 17 bases. Germline V gene data show CDR1 as GTSNPN and CDR2 as SVGIG (reference sequence). This CDR3 is CAYLPGFFNTEAFF. CDR3 in DNA: TGTGCCTATTTACCAGGGTTTTTTAACACTGAAGCTTTCTTT.